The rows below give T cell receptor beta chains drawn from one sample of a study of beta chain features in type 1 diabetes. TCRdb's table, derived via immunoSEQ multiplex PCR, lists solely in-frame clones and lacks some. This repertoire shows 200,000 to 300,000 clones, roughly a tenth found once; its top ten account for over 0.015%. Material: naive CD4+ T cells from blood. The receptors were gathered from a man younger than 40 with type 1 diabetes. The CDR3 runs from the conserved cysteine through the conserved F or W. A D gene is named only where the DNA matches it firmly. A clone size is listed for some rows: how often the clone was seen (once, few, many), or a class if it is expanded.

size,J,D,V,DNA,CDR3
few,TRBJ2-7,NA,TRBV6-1,TGTGCCAGCAGTGCGACCTTTCGGGCCTACGAGCAGTACTTC,CASSATFRAYEQYF
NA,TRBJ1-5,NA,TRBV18,TGTGCCAGCTCACGTACTGGACAGAGCAATCAGCCCCAGCATTTT,CASSRTGQSNQPQHF
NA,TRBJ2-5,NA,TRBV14,TGTGCCAGCAGCCGTCGGGATCTCCAAGAGACCCAGTACTTC,CASSRRDLQETQYF
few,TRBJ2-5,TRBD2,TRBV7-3,TGTGCCAGCAGCTTAATCGCTCTAGCGGGTGGGGAGACCCAGTACTTC,CASSLIALAGGETQYF
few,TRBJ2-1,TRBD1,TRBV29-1,TGCAGCGTCTCCCGGGACAGCCCATACAATGAGCAGTTCTTC,CSVSRDSPYNEQFF
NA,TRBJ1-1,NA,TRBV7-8,TGTGCCAGCAGTGACAGGACGGGGAACACTGAAGCTTTCTTT,CASSDRTGNTEAFF
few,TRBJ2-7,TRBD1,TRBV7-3,TGTGCCAGCAGCTCCTCGGACAGGGCTACCTACGAGCAGTACTTC,CASSSSDRATYEQYF
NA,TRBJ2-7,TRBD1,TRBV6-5,TGTGCCAGCAGACCCTACGCGGGACAGGCCTACGAGCAGTACTTC,CASRPYAGQAYEQYF
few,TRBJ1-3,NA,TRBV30,TGTGCCTGGATCAGTGGAAACACCATATATTTT,CAWISGNTIYF
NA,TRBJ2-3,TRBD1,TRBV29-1,TGCAGCGGAGGACAGGGGTCATTCCGAGATACGCAGTATTTT,CSGGQGSFRDTQYF
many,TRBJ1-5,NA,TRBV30,TGTGCCTGGAGTGTGGGCGCTCAGCCCCAGCATTTT,CAWSVGAQPQHF
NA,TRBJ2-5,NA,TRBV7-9,TGTGCCAGCAGCTTAGCGATTCAATACGGGGAGACCCAGTACTTC,CASSLAIQYGETQYF
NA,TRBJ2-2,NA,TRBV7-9,TGTGCCAGCAGCTCGGGACACGCGAACACCGGGGAGCTGTTTTTT,CASSSGHANTGELFF
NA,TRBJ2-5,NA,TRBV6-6,TGTGCCAGCAGTTATAACAGGGTAGAAGAGACCCAGTACTTC,CASSYNRVEETQYF
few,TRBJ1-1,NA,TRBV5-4,TGTGCCAGCAGCAGAACAGGGAAGGACACTGAAGCTTTCTTT,CASSRTGKDTEAFF
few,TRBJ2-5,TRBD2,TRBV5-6,TGTGCCAGCAGCACTGCACTAGCGGAGAAAGAGACCCAGTACTTC,CASSTALAEKETQYF
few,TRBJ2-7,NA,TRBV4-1,TGCGCCAGCAGCCAATGGGACAACTACGAGCAGTACTTC,CASSQWDNYEQYF
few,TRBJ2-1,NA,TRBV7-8,TGTGCCAGCAGCTTAACTAGTCTGCTTGAGCAGTTCTTC,CASSLTSLLEQFF
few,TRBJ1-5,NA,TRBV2,TGTGCCAGCAGTGAAGGACTTGATCAGCCCCAGCATTTT,CASSEGLDQPQHF
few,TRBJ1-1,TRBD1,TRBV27,TGTGCCAGCAGTCACAGGGGCGCAAAGAACACTGAAGCTTTCTTT,CASSHRGAKNTEAFF
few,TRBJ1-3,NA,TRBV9,TGTGCCAGCAGCCCCACGGACTTCTCTGGAAACACCATATATTTT,CASSPTDFSGNTIYF
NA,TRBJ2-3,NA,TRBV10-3,TGTGCCATCAGTGCATCAGGGGCGACACGCACAGATACGCAGTATTTT,CAISASGATRTDTQYF
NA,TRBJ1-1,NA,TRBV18,TGTGCCAGCTCACCACTAGAACACAAATTCGGGGGGAACACTGAAGCTTTCTTT,CASSPLEHKFGGNTEAFF
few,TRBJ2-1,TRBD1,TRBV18,TGTGCCAGCTCACCACTCACAGGGGCAGGTAATGAGCAGTTCTTC,CASSPLTGAGNEQFF
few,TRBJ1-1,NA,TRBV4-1,TGCGCCAGCAGGCCAGGGCTGGGCACTGAAGCTTTCTTT,CASRPGLGTEAFF
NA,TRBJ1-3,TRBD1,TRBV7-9,TGTGCCAGCAGCCTCGGACAGGGGAAGGGAAACACCATATATTTT,CASSLGQGKGNTIYF
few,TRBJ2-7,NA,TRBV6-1,TGTGCCAGCAGTGGGGACACAATCTACGAGCAGTACTTC,CASSGDTIYEQYF
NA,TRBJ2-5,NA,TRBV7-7,TGTGCTAGCAGCTTTCGCAGGGGAGAGACCCAGTACTTC,CASSFRRGETQYF
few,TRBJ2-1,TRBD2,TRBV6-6,TGTGCCAGCAGTTTGACTAGCCAGGGAGACCAGTTCTTC,CASSLTSQGDQFF
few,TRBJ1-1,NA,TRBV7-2,TGTGCCAGCAGCGCACAGGGGAACACTGAAGCTTTCTTT,CASSAQGNTEAFF
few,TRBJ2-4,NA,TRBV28,TGTGCCAGCAGTTTGTTTGGGGGGAATCTAGCCAAAAACATTCAGTACTTC,CASSLFGGNLAKNIQYF
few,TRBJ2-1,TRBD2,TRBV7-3,TGTGCCAGCAGCCGGGGGGGCGGTGCCAATGAGCAGTTCTTC,CASSRGGGANEQFF
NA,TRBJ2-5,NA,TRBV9,TGTGCCAGCAGCGTGTTCCAGGGGCCCCAAGAGACCCAGTACTTC,CASSVFQGPQETQYF
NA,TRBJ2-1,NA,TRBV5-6,TGTGCCAGCAGCCTCCTCCTGGCGGGCAGCTCCTACAATGAGCAGTTCTTC,CASSLLLAGSSYNEQFF
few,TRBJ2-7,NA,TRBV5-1,TGCGCCAGCAGCCCGGAGGTCCACGAGCAGTACTTC,CASSPEVHEQYF
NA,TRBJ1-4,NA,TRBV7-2,TGTGCCAGCAGCTTAGGACAGACCAATGAAAAACTGTTTTTT,CASSLGQTNEKLFF
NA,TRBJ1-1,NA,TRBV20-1,TGCAGTGCTAGATCGGGAACTGAAGCTTTCTTT,CSARSGTEAFF
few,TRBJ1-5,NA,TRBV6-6,TGTGCCAGCAGTTACAGGGGTGTAAGGCAGCCCCAGCATTTT,CASSYRGVRQPQHF
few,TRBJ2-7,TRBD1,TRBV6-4,TGTGCCAGCAGTGACTCCTTCGGACAGGGCTACGAGCAGTACTTC,CASSDSFGQGYEQYF
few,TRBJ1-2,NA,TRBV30,TGTGCCTGGAGTAATATAAGGGAGGGCGGCTACACCTTC,CAWSNIREGGYTF
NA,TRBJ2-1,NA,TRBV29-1,TGCACCGCGGGTTACAATGAGCAGTTCTTC,CTAGYNEQFF
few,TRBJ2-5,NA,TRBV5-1,TGCGCCAGCAGCTTGGCCCTCCTCCGGGAGACCCAGTACTTC,CASSLALLRETQYF
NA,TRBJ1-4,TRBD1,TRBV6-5,TGTGCCAGCAGCCGCACAGGGGGTAGCGAAAAACTGTTTTTT,CASSRTGGSEKLFF
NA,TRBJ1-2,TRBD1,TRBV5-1,TGCGCCAGCAGCGCCCGAGAGGGGGCTAAGGGCTACACCTTC,CASSAREGAKGYTF
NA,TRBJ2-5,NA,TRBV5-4,TGTGCCAGCAGCTTTAGCGGTTACCAAGAGACCCAGTACTTC,CASSFSGYQETQYF
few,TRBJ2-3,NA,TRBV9,TGTGCCAGCAGCCGTGGGGGGGCAACAGATACGCAGTATTTT,CASSRGGATDTQYF
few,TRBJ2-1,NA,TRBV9,TGTGCCAGCAGCGTAGTAGGAGGGAGCTCCTACAATGAGCAGTTCTTC,CASSVVGGSSYNEQFF
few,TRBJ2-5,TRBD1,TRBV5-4,TGTGCCAGCGGCTTTGGACAGGGAATAAGGGAGACCCAGTACTTC,CASGFGQGIRETQYF
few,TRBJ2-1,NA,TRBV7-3,TGTGCCAGCAGCTTAGGGCTAGGCCAGGGGTACAATGAGCAGTTCTTC,CASSLGLGQGYNEQFF
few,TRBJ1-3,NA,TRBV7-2,TGTGCCAGCAGCTTAGAGGGGCGAACTGTAGGAAACACCATATATTTT,CASSLEGRTVGNTIYF
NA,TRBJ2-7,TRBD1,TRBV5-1,TGCGCCAGCAGCGGCGGGACAGGGGAATCCGAGCAGTACTTC,CASSGGTGESEQYF